This T cell receptor beta chain was captured by sequencing in a study of blood T cells in healthy people across ages. With a J-beta primer mix and a sample-barcoded 5' primer, a second PCR ran about 6 to 11 cycles. With 12 random nucleotides, a template-switch adaptor tagged each individual cDNA molecule. TCRdb re-derived calls from the 5' RACE reads in MiXCR, one entry per CDR3 protein. This sample has approximately 680,000 distinct CDR3 sequences, with about 30% found just once. Sequenced sample: blood. The receptor's source is a woman of 80 years or more in good health.

CDR3 in DNA: TGCAGTGCTGGGACTCCCTACGAGCAGTACTTC. Translated: CSAGTPYEQYF. V gene TRBV20-1 combines with J gene TRBJ2-7; D might be TRBD2 (6 bases). CDR3 length: 11 amino acids. V lost 5 bases to trimming and J lost 2 bases, with 7 bases between them. Germline V lookup: CDR1 DFQATT, CDR2 SNEGSKA (reference sequence).